This T cell receptor beta chain originates from a study of patients and donors after allogeneic stem cell transplantation. MiXCR was run by TCRdb on the RT-PCR reads, yielding one entry per CDR3 protein. Here the sample spans tens of thousands of distinct CDR3 sequences, approximately 49% being singletons. Deletions cut 3 bases from V and 3 bases from J, with 6 bases between. Looked up from germline, CDR1 is MNHEY and CDR2 is SMNVEV (reference sequence). The CDR3 is made up of 12 amino acids. This chain joins TRBV27 and TRBJ2-7, with D hard to call. Specimen: blood, either unsorted or a sorted T cell fraction (not recorded which). The TCR sequence derives from a human donor who was either an allogeneic HSCT recipient or a stem cell or donor lymphocyte infusion donor (not recorded which). It is not recorded whose cells these are; they may come from a transplant donor. CDR3 amino acids: CASSFLGYEQYF. CDR3 DNA sequence: TGTGCCAGCAGTTTTCTGGGCTACGAGCAGTACTTC.